This is a list of T cell receptor beta chains from one sample in a study of Graves' ophthalmopathy and Graves' hyperthyroidism. TCRdb reprocessed the multiplex PCR reads via MiXCR and lists one record per CDR3 protein. The sample yields 200,000 to 250,000 distinct CDR3 sequences, around 45% seen once. The sequenced material came from peripheral blood. Receptor source: an adult man with Graves' ophthalmopathy. Each CDR3 is given with its conserved first and last residue. The D gene is left open where the match is weak. Size values are once, few and many counts, or a class for expanded clones, and some rows have none.

size	J	V	D	DNA	CDR3
.	TRBJ1-4	TRBV10-1	.	TGCGCCAGCAGTGAGTCTGGAACAGGGCGGAATGAAAAACTGTTTTTT	CASSESGTGRNEKLFF
.	TRBJ2-2	TRBV5-4	TRBD2	TGTGCCACCAGGAATAGCGGGAGGACCGGGGAGCTGTTTTTT	CATRNSGRTGELFF
many	TRBJ1-2	TRBV29-1	.	TGCAGCGTTCTCAGGGAGTATGGCTACACCTTC	CSVLREYGYTF
.	TRBJ1-6	TRBV6-4	.	TGTGCCAGCACTTCCGGTTCACCCCCCCACTTT	CASTSGSPPHF
.	TRBJ1-4	TRBV2	TRBD1	TGTGCCAGCAGTTTAAGGAGACAGGGTGGGGAAAAACTGTTTTTT	CASSLRRQGGEKLFF
few	TRBJ2-7	TRBV7-9	TRBD1	TGTGCCAGCAGCTTAGCGCCGGGACAGGCAACCTACGAGCAGTACTTC	CASSLAPGQATYEQYF
.	TRBJ1-2	TRBV7-2	.	TGTGCCAGCAGCTTAGTCAGGGGAAACATCTATGGCTACACCTTC	CASSLVRGNIYGYTF
few	TRBJ2-7	TRBV7-9	TRBD1	TGTGCCAGCAGCTCAACCGGGACAGGGGGCGACGAGCAGTACTTC	CASSSTGTGGDEQYF
.	TRBJ1-2	TRBV6-5	.	TGTGCCAGCAGTTACTCGAAACAGGTTTACTATGGCTACACCTTC	CASSYSKQVYYGYTF
few	TRBJ2-5	TRBV2	TRBD2	TGTGCCAGCAGTGCGGGAGGAGGGGTGCAAGAGACCCAGTACTTC	CASSAGGGVQETQYF
.	TRBJ1-4	TRBV5-1	.	TGCGCCAGCAGCTTTGGAGGATCAACTAATGAAAAACTGTTTTTT	CASSFGGSTNEKLFF
many	TRBJ1-6	TRBV20-1	TRBD1	TGCAGTGCTAGGACAGGGGCGGCTTCACCCCTCCACTTT	CSARTGAASPLHF
once	TRBJ2-7	TRBV7-2	.	TGTGCCAGCAGTTCTACACTTGCGGAGGCGATATTC	CASSSTLAEAIF
few	TRBJ2-7	TRBV6-6	TRBD1	TGTGCCAGCAGTCCGACAGGGAGCCCCTACGAGCAGTACTTC	CASSPTGSPYEQYF
many	TRBJ2-7	TRBV20-1	.	TGCAGTGCTAGAGATCGCGAGGGACTCTACGAGCAGTACTTC	CSARDREGLYEQYF
.	TRBJ2-6	TRBV7-2	TRBD1	TGTGCCAGCAGCTTAGGATGGATAAACCTAGGTCGGGACAGGGGGAGCTCTGGGGCCAACGTCCTGACTTTC	CASSLGWINLGRDRGSSGANVLTF
.	TRBJ2-7	TRBV28	.	TGTGCCAGCAGCTTAGCAGGACTTAGCTCCTACGAGCAGTACTTC	CASSLAGLSSYEQYF
.	TRBJ1-1	TRBV5-1	.	TGCGCCAGCAGCTTGGCCGGGCGGGTGGTGACCTCTGAAGCTTTCTTT	CASSLAGRVVTSEAFF
few	TRBJ1-4	TRBV29-1	TRBD1	TGCAGCGTTGAGGGGACAGGGGGCGATAATGAAAAACTGTTTTTT	CSVEGTGGDNEKLFF
.	TRBJ1-2	TRBV20-1	TRBD1	TGCAGTCCCGGACAGGGCGGGGGCTATGGCTACACCTTC	CSPGQGGGYGYTF
.	TRBJ1-4	TRBV7-2	.	TGTGCCAGCAGCGTCACGACAGGAACTAATGAAAAACTGTTTTTT	CASSVTTGTNEKLFF
.	TRBJ2-7	TRBV5-4	TRBD1	TGTGCCAGCAGCGGACGTCCCGGGACAGGGGCCTACGAGCAGTACTTC	CASSGRPGTGAYEQYF
.	TRBJ2-7	TRBV11-2	TRBD1	TGTGCCAGCAGTTCCCGGGACAGGACCGCTGGTGAGCAGTACTTC	CASSSRDRTAGEQYF
.	TRBJ1-3	TRBV9	.	TGTGCCAGCAGCGTAGGAGGAGGGCAGAACTCTGGAAACACCATATATTTT	CASSVGGGQNSGNTIYF
.	TRBJ2-5	TRBV7-9	TRBD2	TGTGCCAGCAGCCCGCGGGAGAGGCGAGAGACCCAGTACTTC	CASSPRERRETQYF
.	TRBJ1-2	TRBV5-4	.	TGTGCCAGCAGCTTGGTCGGTGCCCCAGGGGATGGCTACACCTTC	CASSLVGAPGDGYTF
.	TRBJ1-2	TRBV29-1	.	TGCAGCGTTGGCGAGAGTGGCTACACCTTC	CSVGESGYTF
many	TRBJ2-7	TRBV6-1	.	TGTGCCAGCAGCCAGCCTCCCGATCAGTACTTC	CASSQPPDQYF
few	TRBJ1-5	TRBV12-3/TRBV12-4	.	TGTGCCAGCAGTTTCAGGGGCAGGAATCAGCCCCAGCATTTT	CASSFRGRNQPQHF
once	TRBJ2-7	TRBV2	.	TGTGCCAGCAGTGAATTAGGCCAACGGCTCTACGAGCAGTACTTC	CASSELGQRLYEQYF
.	TRBJ2-2	TRBV20-1	.	TGCAGTGCTAGAGTTCCCCTCACCGGGGAGCTGTTTTTT	CSARVPLTGELFF
few	TRBJ2-7	TRBV19	TRBD1	TGTGCCAGTAGTACCGGACAGGGAGGCACGCAGTACTTC	CASSTGQGGTQYF
.	TRBJ2-7	TRBV7-3	TRBD1	TGTGCCAGCGGACAGGGGGCGGACGAGCAGTACTTC	CASGQGADEQYF
few	TRBJ1-2	TRBV12-3/TRBV12-4	.	TGTGCCAGCACCTTGGGAGAGGGCTATGGCTACACCTTC	CASTLGEGYGYTF
.	TRBJ2-7	TRBV19	TRBD1	TGTGCCAGTAGTGTGGGACAGAACTCCTACGAGCAGTACTTC	CASSVGQNSYEQYF
.	TRBJ1-2	TRBV7-2	TRBD1	TGTGCCAGCAACCAGGGACAGGGGTCTGATGGCTACACCTTC	CASNQGQGSDGYTF
.	TRBJ1-1	TRBV7-9	TRBD1	TGTGCCAGCAGTTACAGGGGGCGCCCTGAAGCTTTCTTT	CASSYRGRPEAFF
.	TRBJ1-1	TRBV25-1	.	TGTGCCAGCGCACTACCTCTTGGGGGCAGGGACACTGAAGCTTTCTTT	CASALPLGGRDTEAFF
few	TRBJ2-7	TRBV20-1	TRBD1	TGCAGTGCAGGACAGGTAGCCTACGAGCAGTACTTC	CSAGQVAYEQYF
.	TRBJ2-7	TRBV10-3	.	TGTGCCATCAGAAAGACAGGGCAGTACTTC	CAIRKTGQYF
.	TRBJ2-7	TRBV15	TRBD1	TGTGCCACCAGCAGAAACACCGGGACAGGGGGGAGGGAGCAGTACTTC	CATSRNTGTGGREQYF
.	TRBJ1-5	TRBV19	.	TGTGCCAGTACCAGGACAGTTTATCAGCCCCAGCATTTT	CASTRTVYQPQHF
.	TRBJ1-2	TRBV7-9	.	TGTGCCAGCGGCCCCGCCAGTAACTATGGCTACACCTTC	CASGPASNYGYTF
.	TRBJ2-5	TRBV29-1	.	TGCAGCGTTGAAGAGGGCAGAGAAACCCAAGAGACCCAGTACTTC	CSVEEGRETQETQYF
few	TRBJ1-2	TRBV4-1	TRBD1	TGCGCCAGCAGCAAGGGACGAGGGGACAGCTTTCATGGCTACACCTTC	CASSKGRGDSFHGYTF
many	TRBJ2-7	TRBV29-1	TRBD1	TGCAGCGTTGCGGACAGGGAGCCCTACGAGCAGTACTTC	CSVADREPYEQYF
.	TRBJ2-7	TRBV4-1	TRBD1	TGCGCCAGCAGCCTCGGGACAGGGAAATACGAGCAGTACTTC	CASSLGTGKYEQYF
.	TRBJ2-7	TRBV19	TRBD2	TGTGCCAGCACTTCAGCGGGAGGCTCCTACGAGCAGTACTTC	CASTSAGGSYEQYF
.	TRBJ2-2	TRBV7-9	.	TGTGCCAGCAGCTCCAGGGACAGCGGGACCGGGGAGCTGTTTTTT	CASSSRDSGTGELFF
few	TRBJ1-2	TRBV12-3/TRBV12-4	.	TGTGCCAGCAGTCGGGGGTCGCTCGGGGGCTACACCTTC	CASSRGSLGGYTF
.	TRBJ2-1	TRBV11-2	TRBD2	TGTGCCAGCAGCGATTCACCGACTAGCGGAATCGACAATGAGCAGTTCTTC	CASSDSPTSGIDNEQFF
few	TRBJ2-6	TRBV29-1	.	TGCAGCGTTATATGGGGCTCTGGGGCCAACGTCCTGACTTTC	CSVIWGSGANVLTF
.	TRBJ1-2	TRBV12-3/TRBV12-4	TRBD1	TGTGCCAGCAGTGCAGCAGGGACAGGACGGCATGGCTACACCTTC	CASSAAGTGRHGYTF
.	TRBJ1-1	TRBV7-2	.	TGTGCCAGCAGTTACCCCTGGACATCGAACACTGAAGCTTTCTTT	CASSYPWTSNTEAFF
few	TRBJ2-5	TRBV19	TRBD2	TGTGCCAGTAGTATTGGACTAGCGGGTGGGGAGACCCAGTACTTC	CASSIGLAGGETQYF
few	TRBJ1-6	TRBV6-1	.	TGTGCCAGCAGGACCCATACAGCGGAGGCCCTCCACTTT	CASRTHTAEALHF
.	TRBJ2-3	TRBV10-3	.	TGTGCCATCAGTGAATCGGACAGCACAGATACGCAGTATTTT	CAISESDSTDTQYF
.	TRBJ1-1	TRBV20-1	.	TGCAGTGCCATAGAAGTAAAGAACACTGAAGCTTTCTTT	CSAIEVKNTEAFF